This T cell receptor beta chain comes out of a study of early T cells in non-severe SARS-CoV-2 infection. CDR3 size: 16 residues. The germline CDR1 and CDR2 sequences are SGHTS and YDEGEE. Attachment of unique molecular identifiers was made to individual cDNA molecules. One entry per CDR3 protein results from TCRdb running MiXCR on the 5' RACE reads. The sample includes about 100,000 distinct CDR3 sequences, 9% to 14% seen only once; the top ten take around 3.2%. Remarks on this clonotype: The junction and the germline gene differ at one end; a read error may be behind it.

This clonotype was obtained from an adult who was a healthcare worker with PCR-confirmed SARS-CoV-2 infection or an uninfected control (not recorded which). The sample taken for sequencing was whole blood. This chain uses TRBV5-8 with TRBJ1-1, with 7 bases fitting TRBD1. The CDR3 sequence: CASSSDRVLMKTEAFF. The CDR3 DNA is TGTGCCAGCAGCTCCGACAGGGTGCTTATGAAAACTGAAGCTTTCTTT.